This T cell receptor (beta chain) came from a study of blood T cell repertoires in COVID-19. In the study overall: Collection of acute and convalescent COVID-19 samples took place in the United States, Italy and Spain. In each case, the material was cDNA or gDNA derived from T cells, B-cell-depleted T cells, or PBMCs.

Repertoires were generated with immunoSEQ multiplex PCR, while TCRdb's copy carries only in-frame clones and drops some. The repertoire holds 100,000 to 150,000 clones, around 80% seen once, with more than 2% in the top ten. Germline V gene lookup returns CDR1 KGHDR and CDR2 SFDVKD. CDR3 length equals 14 residues. Trimming removed 5 bases from V and 8 bases from J; junction bases left unmatched: 9. Those enrolled, adults aged roughly 18 to 90 years, came from about 24 US areas. In assigning cohorts, the study relied on participant-reported clinical history. The chain couples TRBV24-1 to TRBJ1-2; 8 bases map to TRBD1. Sequenced sample: PBMCs or T cells enriched from blood (not recorded which). This TCR derives from a man aged 35-49 years with acute COVID-19. CDR3 DNA sequence: TGTGCCACCAGTGGCTCGGACAGGGATGGCGGCTACACCTTC. Translation gives CATSGSDRDGGYTF.